The clone carrying this T cell receptor beta chain appeared a few times. The antigen remains unidentified. TCRdb analysed the RT-PCR reads with MiXCR anew, one entry per CDR3 protein. The data show about 540,000 distinct CDR3 sequences, less than 15% seen once. This entry comes from a study of response to subunit inactivated influenza vaccine. Regarding the study as a whole: New T cells are recruited in small numbers by each seasonal influenza vaccination, according to the authors' suggestion.

This CDR3 is 13 amino acids long. The V end lost 6 bases, the J end lost 5 bases, and 14 bases lay between the germline ends. The V gene's germline CDR1 is DFQATT and CDR2 SNEGSKA (reference sequence). The chain employs TRBV20-1 and TRBJ2-4, with TRBD2 as a possible D gene (6 bases). Material: PBMCs from blood, obtained about 13 days after vaccination. The origin of this receptor is a man in his fifties or sixties who received an inactivated influenza vaccine. CDR3 bases: TGCAGTGCCCCCCCCCCGGGGGAAAACATTCAGTACTTC. Its protein product is CSAPPPGENIQYF.